The clone carrying this T cell receptor beta chain was counted ten times or more. The source of the sample is a study of blood T cells in healthy people across ages. PCR was performed a second time for about 7 to 12 cycles using a sample-barcoded 5' primer and a J-beta primer mix. TCRdb reanalysed the 5' RACE reads using MiXCR and keeps one entry per CDR3 protein. The sample lists around 900,000 distinct CDR3 sequences; under 30% were seen once. The CDR3 extends over 18 amino acids. CDR1 is DFQATT, CDR2 SNEGSKA, per germline (reference sequence). V lost 0 bases and J lost 3; bases outside the gene matches: 14.

The receptor's source is a woman over 75 in good health. The specimen sequenced was blood. The chain recombines TRBV20-1 with TRBJ2-5; 9 bases map to TRBD2. The CDR3 region is CSARDPNSGGPREETQYF. The CDR3, as DNA: TGCAGTGCTAGAGATCCAAATAGCGGGGGCCCACGCGAAGAGACCCAGTACTTC.